The sequence of this T cell receptor (beta chain) was determined in a study of blood T cell repertoires in COVID-19. Turning to the study itself: Specimens from acute and convalescent COVID-19 originated in the United States, Italy and Spain.

Authors' analysis steps: By means of reference gene primer amplification, nucleated cell counts were estimated. Produced via immunoSEQ multiplex PCR; TCRdb's table is partial and in-frame only. That table is the source of V, J and clone size, and D and trimming were worked out from the DNA. The sample holds 85,000 to 130,000 clones, 65% to 90% seen once. Enrollees, roughly 18 to 89 years old, lived in around 23 US areas. Recovery among Cohort 3 donors was established by two negative PCRs, clearance, or symptom resolution. The origin of this receptor is a woman in her forties or fifties who had recovered from COVID-19. Sequencing used PBMCs or T cells enriched from blood (not recorded which).

The CDR3 sequence: CASSLDQGWGRAGEKTQYF. As DNA, the CDR3 is TGTGCCAGCAGCTTAGATCAGGGTTGGGGGAGGGCCGGCGAGAAGACCCAGTACTTC. The rearrangement links TRBV7-9 to TRBJ2-5; 7 positions agree with TRBD2. The J segment lost 6 bases and the V segment lost 1 base, leaving 20 bases of the junction unmatched. The germline V gene has CDR1 SEHNR and CDR2 FQNEAQ (reference sequence). This CDR3 contains 19 residues.